The 21 T cell receptor beta chains given below trace back to one sample, sequenced in a study of PD-1 blockade in classical Hodgkin lymphoma. The time point: cycle 4 day 1 (C4D1), after 6 weeks of nivolumab. Relapse was seen in all patients after autologous stem cell transplantation, and brentuximab vedotin exposure was variable. Measured with immunoSEQ multiplex PCR; TCRdb has only the in-frame clones, and not every one. This sample yields tens of thousands of clones, of which about 90% are seen a single time; 10% belongs to the top ten. Sequences were derived from peripheral blood mononuclear cells (PBMCs), sampled before the fourth cycle of nivolumab. All receptors derive from a human donor with classical Hodgkin lymphoma.

The chain carries TRBV7-9 and TRBJ1-5, with D perhaps TRBD1 (6 bases). The V end was cut by 4 bases, the J end by 5 bases, with 15 bases between. The CDR3 is 15 residues long. Germline values: CDR1 SEHNR, CDR2 FQNEAQ (reference sequence). The CDR3 sequence: CASSSSIGTHQPQHF. The DNA of the CDR3 is TGTGCCAGCAGCTCTAGTATAGGGACACATCAGCCCCAGCATTTT.

The rearrangement joins TRBV19 to TRBJ2-3, with TRBD2 matching over 7 bases. This CDR3 region has 14 residues. The V gene end was trimmed by 10 bases and the J gene end by 2 bases; junction bases not matched to a gene: 9. The germline gives CDR1 LNHDA, CDR2 SQIVND (reference sequence). CDR3 loop: CAKRAGRYTDTQYF. Written as DNA, the CDR3 is TGTGCCAAGAGAGCGGGGAGATACACAGATACGCAGTATTTT.

This chain connects TRBV19 to TRBJ1-6; no firm D call. There are 13 residues in the CDR3. Trimming took off 3 bases at V and 9 bases at J, with 9 bases between the two ends. CDR1 is LNHDA, CDR2 SQIVND, per germline (reference sequence). The CDR3 region is CASSIASPSPLHF. The CDR3 DNA is TGTGCCAGTAGTATTGCTAGTCCTTCACCCCTCCACTTT.

The chain's CDR3 is CASSLSFRGYNEQFF. CDR3 in DNA: TGTGCCAGCAGTTTATCCTTCCGCGGTTACAATGAGCAGTTCTTC. This chain links TRBV27 with TRBJ2-1; D unresolved. The V and J ends lost 0 bases and 4 bases respectively, with 10 bases between them. CDR1 and CDR2 from the germline V gene are MNHEY and SMNVEV (reference sequence). The CDR3 is 15 amino acids.

V usage is TRBV29-1 and J usage is TRBJ2-3; weak D call: TRBD2 (5 bases). There are 14 residues in the CDR3. CDR1 SQVTM and CDR2 ANQGSEA come from the germline V gene. The germline V and J ends were trimmed by 1 base and 4 bases, with 12 bases remaining between them. The CDR3 DNA is TGCAGCGTTGAAGTCCGGGAACCAGCAGATACGCAGTATTTT. Protein: CSVEVREPADTQYF.

The gene calls are TRBV4-2 and TRBJ2-2, with 8 bases identical to TRBD1. The J segment lost 1 base and the V segment lost 4 bases, leaving 14 bases of the junction unmatched. Germline lookup yields CDR1 LGHNA and CDR2 YNFKEQ. CDR3 length: 19 residues. In nucleotides, the CDR3 is TGTGCCAGCAGCCCCACGGGGCAGGGGGCATTGGGGAACACCGGGGAGCTGTTTTTT. Amino acid sequence: CASSPTGQGALGNTGELFF.

The chain couples TRBV19 to TRBJ1-2, with a tentative D call TRBD1 (6 bases). The germline gives CDR1 LNHDA, CDR2 SQIVND (reference sequence). The CDR3 runs 14 residues. Trimming shortened V by 8 bases and J by 0 bases, and 13 bases separated the two germline ends. CDR3 DNA: TGTGCCAGTCGACAGGCCCTAGCTAACTATGGCTACACCTTC. It is translated as CASRQALANYGYTF.

This clone has only one observation. The chain carries TRBV2 and TRBJ1-5; the D is unclear. Between the trimmed V and J ends, which lost 6 bases and 1 base, there was a span of 10 bases. The CDR3 totals 14 residues. From germline, CDR1 is SNHLY and CDR2 FYNNEI. As DNA, the CDR3 is TGTGCCAGCAGCTCGGAGGGAAGCAATCAGCCCCAGCATTTT. Residues: CASSSEGSNQPQHF.

This sequence joins TRBV7-9 and TRBJ1-1; D ambiguous. Per the germline V gene, CDR1 is SEHNR and CDR2 is FQNEAQ (reference sequence). V lost 5 bases, J lost 10 bases, and 14 bases lay in between. This CDR3 contains 12 residues. As DNA, the CDR3 is TGTGCCAGCAGCAAACCTAAGGCCCCAGCTTTCTTT. Translated: CASSKPKAPAFF.

CDR3 bases: TGTGCCAGCAGCCAGGGAAGAAGCAATCAGCCCCAGCATTTT. As protein: CASSQGRSNQPQHF. The chain recombines TRBV13 with TRBJ1-5, with D maybe TRBD1 (5 bases). Germline V lookup: CDR1 PRHDT, CDR2 FYEKMQ (reference sequence). V was pared by 5 bases and J by 1 base, with 9 bases between. This CDR3 has 14 residues.

This clone appeared once. CDR3 amino acids: CASSQEVGGGGYTF. In DNA, the CDR3 is TGTGCCAGCAGCCAAGAAGTCGGGGGAGGTGGCTACACCTTC. The chain has TRBV4-2 and TRBJ1-2; a weak D match, TRBD1 (5 bases). This CDR3 comprises 14 residues. In germline, CDR1 is LGHNA, CDR2 YNFKEQ. Deletions cut 0 bases from V and 7 bases from J, with 12 bases between.

This chain links TRBV19 with TRBJ2-2, with unresolved D. Germline V gives CDR1 LNHDA, CDR2 SQIVND (reference sequence). V was trimmed by 7 bases and J by 7 bases, leaving 10 bases between them. This CDR3 contains 12 residues. CDR3 sequence reads: CASTIGGGELFF. The CDR3, as DNA: TGTGCCAGTACGATTGGCGGCGGGGAGCTGTTTTTT.

This clone was detected once. The chain uses TRBV27 and TRBJ2-3; 9 bases agree with TRBD2. The CDR3 extends over 14 amino acids. Germline CDR1 is MNHEY and CDR2 is SMNVEV (reference sequence). The V gene end was trimmed by 7 bases and the J gene end by 1 base; junction bases not matched to a gene: 3. The CDR3 spells CASNQRGGTDTQYF. In DNA form, the CDR3 reads TGTGCCAGCAACCAGCGGGGGGGCACAGATACGCAGTATTTT.

This clone was picked up a small number of times. The chain couples TRBV2 to TRBJ1-2; D uncertain. This CDR3 is 10 amino acids long. Germline loops: CDR1 SNHLY, CDR2 FYNNEI. V lost 3 bases and J lost 6, with 2 bases in between. The CDR3 reads CASSDNGYTF. The CDR3 DNA reads TGTGCCAGCAGTGACAATGGCTACACCTTC.

In this sample, this clone turned up once. The chain uses TRBV10-3 and TRBJ1-2; D is possibly TRBD1 (5 bases). The CDR3 totals 18 residues. V was cut by 0 bases and J by 8 bases, with 25 bases left in between. From germline, CDR1 is ENHRY and CDR2 SYGVKD. The CDR3 is CAISESTHWGQKGDGYTF. CDR3 nucleotide sequence: TGTGCCATCAGTGAGTCGACTCATTGGGGCCAAAAAGGGGACGGCTACACCTTC.

The V gene is TRBV7-8, the J gene TRBJ1-1; unclear D gene. The V and J ends lost 3 bases and 1 base respectively, with 6 bases between them. From germline, CDR1 is SGHVS and CDR2 FQNEAQ. The CDR3 spans 13 residues. The CDR3 DNA sequence: TGTGCCAGCAGCTTGGGGAGGAACACTGAAGCTTTCTTT. Encoded protein: CASSLGRNTEAFF.

The chain recombines TRBV7-6 with TRBJ1-6, with a tentative D call TRBD1 (6 bases). V lost 5 bases and J 7 bases, leaving 18 bases between the germline ends. The CDR3 covers 16 residues. Germline V CDR1 and CDR2: SGHVS, FNYEAQ. The CDR3 loop is CASSDTGKRSNSPLHF. DNA of the CDR3: TGTGCCAGCAGCGATACAGGGAAAAGGTCGAATTCACCCCTCCACTTT.

The chain uses TRBV27 and TRBJ2-7; TRBD2 might be the D (5 bases). The V end was cut by 8 bases, the J end by 0 bases, with 14 bases between. Germline V CDR1 and CDR2: MNHEY, SMNVEV (reference sequence). The CDR3 sequence is 14 residues long. The CDR3 here is CASLPTRGSYEQYF. CDR3 sequence (DNA): TGTGCCAGCCTCCCGACTCGGGGCTCCTACGAGCAGTACTTC.

This chain connects TRBV5-1 to TRBJ1-1; D is unresolved. Trimming pared 0 bases from V and 7 bases from J, leaving 7 bases between. Germline values: CDR1 SGHRS, CDR2 YFSETQ. This CDR3 region has 12 residues. In DNA form, the CDR3 reads TGCGCCAGCAGCTTGGGAGTGAATGAAGCTTTCTTT. Its protein product is CASSLGVNEAFF.

The rearrangement links TRBV19 to TRBJ1-2, with D possibly TRBD1 on 5 matching bases. Germline V CDR1 and CDR2: LNHDA, SQIVND (reference sequence). Trimming removed 5 bases at V and 7 bases at J, with 17 bases between. The CDR3 length is 14 residues. The CDR3 nucleotides are TGTGCCAGTAGTCCCATGGCGGCAGGGTCTGGCTACACCTTC. Its translation is CASSPMAAGSGYTF.

The chain couples TRBV27 to TRBJ2-7; a possible D gene is TRBD2 (5 bases). CDR3 length equals 14 residues. Germline CDR1 and CDR2: MNHEY and SMNVEV (reference sequence). V lost 6 bases to trimming and J lost 0 bases, with 12 bases between them. The CDR3 loop reads CASRGEGSSYEQYF. In DNA, the CDR3 is TGTGCCAGCAGAGGAGAGGGCAGCTCCTACGAGCAGTACTTC.